This TCR beta chain stems from a study of cytomegalovirus exposure and HLA in healthy donors. The primer mix had 60 Vbeta and 13 Jbeta primers. Profiled with immunoSEQ multiplex PCR; TCRdb holds only in-frame clones, not every one. The sample lists roughly 100,000 clones, 60% to 80% occurring once. Trimming removed 3 bases at V and 6 bases at J, with 9 bases between. The CDR3 length is 12 residues. Germline lookup yields CDR1 ENHRY and CDR2 SYGVKD. The chain joins TRBV10-3 to TRBJ2-7, with D possibly TRBD2 on 5 matching bases. Sequences were obtained from PBMCs. The TCR was taken from a male donor in good health and CMV-seropositive. The CDR3 loop is CAISDTGTEQYF. CDR3 DNA: TGTGCCATCAGTGACACGGGAACCGAGCAGTACTTC.